Presented here are 27 T cell receptor beta chains from one specimen sequenced in a study of cytomegalovirus exposure and HLA in healthy donors. This table comes from immunoSEQ multiplex PCR, and its TCRdb copy is limited to in-frame clones, with some not included. The sample yields some 100,000 clones, approximately 88% seen once. The sequenced sample was PBMCs. The receptors were sampled from a man younger than 35 in good health and CMV-seronegative.

The chain couples TRBV7-2 to TRBJ2-5, with 12 bases identical to TRBD2. With 5 bases clipped from V and 5 bases from J, the junction kept 18 bases outside the gene matches. The germline V gene has CDR1 SGHTA and CDR2 FQGNSA. There are 19 residues in the CDR3. This CDR3 reads CASSTRGRTSGGPWETQYF. The DNA for the CDR3 is TGTGCCAGCAGCACGAGGGGTAGAACTAGCGGGGGGCCCTGGGAGACCCAGTACTTC.

The count of this clone is one. The CDR3 region is CASIGWGDNEQFF. The CDR3 DNA reads TGTGCCAGCATTGGGTGGGGGGACAATGAGCAGTTCTTC. The V and J genes are TRBV7-2 and TRBJ2-1; perhaps TRBD2 as D (6 bases). V lost 7 bases and J 5 bases, leaving 12 bases between the germline ends. Looked up from germline, CDR1 is SGHTA and CDR2 is FQGNSA. The CDR3 runs to 13 residues.

This chain uses TRBV29-1 with TRBJ2-7, with TRBD1 matching over 9 bases. The CDR3 spans 13 residues. CDR1 and CDR2 (germline): SQVTM, ANQGSEA. The V and J ends lost 6 bases and 1 base, in that order; junction bases with no gene match: 4. The CDR3 nucleotides read TGCAGCGTGGGGGACAGGGATTCCTACGAGCAGTACTTC. It codes for CSVGDRDSYEQYF.

This chain joins TRBV6-1 and TRBJ2-5; the D gene is possibly TRBD2 (5 bases). Germline V CDR1 and CDR2: MNHNS, SASEGT. The CDR3 loop spans 13 amino acids. The V end lost 8 bases, the J end lost 5 bases, and 15 bases lay between the germline ends. CDR3 residues: CASLREIFETQYF. The DNA for the CDR3 is TGTGCCAGCCTGAGGGAGATTTTCGAGACCCAGTACTTC.

V is TRBV19 and J is TRBJ2-5; 10 bases align to TRBD1. CDR3 length: 16 amino acids. V was clipped by 3 bases and J by 2 bases; unmatched bases: 6. Germline CDR1 LNHDA, CDR2 SQIVND (reference sequence). Written as DNA, the CDR3 is TGTGCCAGTAGTATCTGGGACAGGGGTCAACAAGAGACCCAGTACTTC. Translation: CASSIWDRGQQETQYF.

The rearrangement joins TRBV6-5 to TRBJ1-6; 10 nucleotides align to TRBD1. Germline-derived CDR1 and CDR2 are MNHEY and SVGAGI. Unmatched junction bases numbered 3, after V lost 2 bases and J lost 8 bases. This CDR3 comprises 15 residues. In DNA form, the CDR3 reads TGTGCCAGCAGTTACGTTGGGACAGGGGATTCACCCCTCCACTTT. It specifies CASSYVGTGDSPLHF.

The V call is TRBV30, the J call TRBJ1-1; D not certain. The CDR3 runs to 10 residues. Germline CDR1 is GTSNPN and CDR2 is SVGIG (reference sequence). V gave up 8 bases and J gave up 5 bases, with 9 bases separating them. This CDR3 reads CAILKTEAFF. The CDR3 DNA reads TGTGCCATACTTAAGACTGAAGCTTTCTTT.

The rearrangement uses TRBV19 and TRBJ2-7; TRBD2 agrees at 8 bases. J gave up 2 bases and V 3 bases, and 6 bases lay outside the gene matches. CDR3 length: 15 residues. Germline CDR1 reads LNHDA; CDR2 reads SQIVND (reference sequence). CDR3 nucleotides: TGTGCCAGTAGTATCGGTCCAGCGGGAGCCTACGAGCAGTACTTC. Protein sequence: CASSIGPAGAYEQYF.

This sequence joins TRBV5-4 and TRBJ2-3; possibly TRBD2 for D (6 bases). Germline V gene data show CDR1 as SGHNT and CDR2 as YYREEE (reference sequence). The CDR3 is 15 amino acids. The V end was cut by 4 bases, the J end by 4 bases, with 16 bases between. The CDR3 region has the DNA TGTGCCAGCAGCCTGGACGGGGGAATAGCAGATACGCAGTATTTT. Translation gives CASSLDGGIADTQYF.

This clone has a single count. This chain connects TRBV7-2 to TRBJ1-2, with 9 positions matching TRBD1. This CDR3 region has 14 residues. Germline V gene lookup returns CDR1 SGHTA and CDR2 FQGNSA. Trimming at V came to 3 bases and at J to 11 bases, leaving 10 bases not matched to a gene. The DNA for the CDR3 is TGTGCCAGCAGCTTTTACAGGACAGGGGCCCCATACACCTTC. This encodes CASSFYRTGAPYTF.

The chain recombines TRBV5-1 with TRBJ2-5; 13 nucleotides match TRBD2. CDR3 length equals 18 residues. CDR1 and CDR2 (germline): SGHRS, YFSETQ. V trimming: 1 base; J trimming: 5 bases; junction bases outside the gene matches: 11. The CDR3 sequence is CASSLNGLAGVREETQYF. The CDR3 DNA reads as TGCGCCAGCAGCTTGAATGGACTAGCGGGAGTAAGGGAGGAGACCCAGTACTTC.

The V gene is TRBV5-1, the J gene TRBJ2-1, with D tentatively TRBD2 (5 bases). Between the trimmed V and J ends, which lost 0 bases and 3 bases, there was a span of 13 bases. The CDR3 contains 16 residues. Germline-derived CDR1 and CDR2 are SGHRS and YFSETQ. The CDR3 sequence is CASSLAGVPNYNEQFF. The CDR3 region has the DNA TGCGCCAGCAGCTTGGCCGGGGTCCCTAACTACAATGAGCAGTTCTTC. Full variable domain (remainder filled in from reference TRBV5-1 and TRBJ2-1): KAGVTQTPRYLIKTRGQQVTLSCSPISGHRSVSWYQQTPGQGLQFLFEYFSETQRNKGNFPGRFSGRQFSNSRSEMNVSTLELGDSALYLCASSLAGVPNYNEQFFGPGTRLTVL.

Here the CDR3 DNA reads TGTGCCAGCAGTTTAAGTGGGTTCAGGGACCAAGAGACCCAGTACTTC. Its translation: CASSLSGFRDQETQYF. The chain is built from TRBV27 and TRBJ2-5; TRBD1 is a possible D gene (5 bases). The CDR3 contains 16 residues. V gave up 2 bases and J gave up 0 bases, with 13 bases separating them. CDR1 MNHEY and CDR2 SMNVEV come from the germline V gene (reference sequence).

The chain recombines TRBV29-1 with TRBJ2-2; D unresolved. The CDR3 spans 14 residues. CDR1 is SQVTM and CDR2 is ANQGSEA in the germline V gene. Trimming removed 4 bases from V and 1 base from J, with 10 bases in between. This CDR3 reads CSVGYPRNTGELFF. The CDR3 DNA reads TGCAGCGTTGGTTACCCGAGGAACACCGGGGAGCTGTTTTTT.

The V call is TRBV25-1, the J call TRBJ2-7; TRBD1 is a possible D gene (6 bases). The CDR3 contains 14 residues. Germline CDR1 reads MGHDK; CDR2 reads SYGVNS. Deletions cut 4 bases from V and 0 bases from J, with 10 bases between. The CDR3 nucleotides read TGTGCCAGCAGTGTCATGACAGGCTCCTACGAGCAGTACTTC. It is translated as CASSVMTGSYEQYF.

V is TRBV11-2 and J is TRBJ2-4, with D tentatively TRBD1 (6 bases). The CDR3 totals 14 residues. Germline-derived CDR1 and CDR2 are SGHAT and FQNNGV. The V end was cut by 5 bases, the J end by 7 bases, with 15 bases between. The CDR3 reads CASSQQGMLNIQYF. In DNA, the CDR3 is TGTGCCAGCAGCCAACAGGGTATGCTTAACATTCAGTACTTC.

This chain links TRBV5-1 with TRBJ1-4; perhaps TRBD1 as D (6 bases). This CDR3 contains 16 residues. CDR1 and CDR2 (germline): SGHRS, YFSETQ. V gave up 3 bases and J gave up 7 bases, with 19 bases separating them. CDR3 sequence: CASSSTHREKGEKLFF. In DNA, the CDR3 is TGCGCCAGCAGCTCGACCCACAGGGAAAAAGGTGAAAAACTGTTTTTT.

The rearrangement joins TRBV7-2 to TRBJ2-7, with D possibly being TRBD2 (7 bases). This CDR3 has 15 amino acids. Trimming cost V 5 bases and J 1 base, with 15 bases left between them. Germline CDR1 and CDR2: SGHTA and FQGNSA. CDR3 in DNA: TGTGCCAGCAGCGTAGGGGGGGGCCAGTCCTACGAGCAGTACTTC. It is translated as CASSVGGGQSYEQYF.

The V call is TRBV27, the J call TRBJ2-5; D ambiguous. V was cut by 4 bases and J by 0 bases, with 6 bases left in between. This CDR3 has 13 residues. CDR1 and CDR2 from the germline V gene are MNHEY and SMNVEV (reference sequence). CDR3 amino acids: CASSSGYQETQYF. CDR3 nucleotide sequence: TGTGCCAGCAGTTCAGGATACCAAGAGACCCAGTACTTC.

The V gene is TRBV21-1, the J gene TRBJ2-7; the table's D call, TRBD2, has no DNA check behind it. TRBV21-1 is a pseudogene segment. The CDR3 has 15 amino acids. In DNA form, the CDR3 reads TGTGCCAGCAGCACGAAATGGACTATCCTCGGCGAGCAGTACTTC. Translation gives CASSTKWTILGEQYF.

V and J are TRBV5-1 and TRBJ1-1; D might be TRBD1 (5 bases). With 7 bases removed from V and 1 base from J, the gap between germline ends came to 17 bases. CDR1 is SGHRS, CDR2 YFSETQ, per germline. CDR3 length: 15 residues. The CDR3 loop reads CASAKGRFSNTEAFF. The CDR3 DNA reads as TGCGCCAGCGCGAAGGGGCGCTTCTCGAACACTGAAGCTTTCTTT. Variable domain in full (rest from reference TRBV5-1 and TRBJ1-1): KAGVTQTPRYLIKTRGQQVTLSCSPISGHRSVSWYQQTPGQGLQFLFEYFSETQRNKGNFPGRFSGRQFSNSRSEMNVSTLELGDSALYLCASAKGRFSNTEAFFGQGTRLTVV.

The rearrangement joins TRBV6-5 to TRBJ1-2; D might be TRBD1 (5 bases). The CDR3 spans 13 residues. The V end lost 2 bases, the J end lost 3 bases, and 7 bases lay between the germline ends. Germline V gene data show CDR1 as MNHEY and CDR2 as SVGAGI. For the CDR3, the DNA is TGTGCCAGCAGTTACGGGGGGGACTATGGCTACACCTTC. Protein: CASSYGGDYGYTF.

A few counts support this clone. The chain joins TRBV7-9 to TRBJ1-1; D is unresolved. The V end lost 5 bases, the J end lost 0 bases, and 13 bases lay between the germline ends. The length of the CDR3 is 15 residues. Germline CDR1 and CDR2: SEHNR and FQNEAQ (reference sequence). CDR3 sequence: CASSPAGRVNTEAFF. The CDR3 DNA sequence: TGTGCCAGCAGCCCCGCGGGGAGGGTGAACACTGAAGCTTTCTTT. Full variable domain (outside the CDR3, taken from reference TRBV7-9 and TRBJ1-1): DTGVSQNPRHKITKRGQNVTFRCDPISEHNRLYWYRQTLGQGPEFLTYFQNEAQLEKSRLLSDRFSAERPKGSFSTLEIQRTEQGDSAMYLCASSPAGRVNTEAFFGQGTRLTVV.

The rearrangement joins TRBV13 to TRBJ2-7, with a weak D call TRBD2 (6 bases). Trimming removed 2 bases from V and 4 bases from J, with 15 bases in between. The CDR3 contains 15 residues. Germline V gene sequence: CDR1 PRHDT, CDR2 FYEKMQ (reference sequence). DNA for the CDR3: TGTGCCAGCAGCTTATTCGGGGGATTCGGTTACGAGCAGTACTTC. Protein: CASSLFGGFGYEQYF.

The rearrangement joins TRBV7-9 to TRBJ1-1; a possible D gene is TRBD1 (6 bases). The CDR3 consists of 15 residues. Germline CDR1 SEHNR, CDR2 FQNEAQ (reference sequence). Trimming left V 7 bases short and J 0 bases short, with 15 bases between. CDR3 DNA: TGTGCCAGCACGCCGAGAGGACAGCTGAACACTGAAGCTTTCTTT. It translates to CASTPRGQLNTEAFF. The variable domain in full, completed from reference TRBV7-9 and TRBJ1-1, reads DTGVSQNPRHKITKRGQNVTFRCDPISEHNRLYWYRQTLGQGPEFLTYFQNEAQLEKSRLLSDRFSAERPKGSFSTLEIQRTEQGDSAMYLCASTPRGQLNTEAFFGQGTRLTVV.

The chain joins TRBV6-4 to TRBJ1-2, with D tentatively TRBD1 (6 bases). This CDR3 spans 18 amino acids. Trimming took 8 bases from V and 5 from J, leaving 30 bases between them. Germline-derived CDR1 and CDR2 are MRHNA and SNTAGT. The CDR3 DNA sequence: TGTGCCAGCTATAGAACAGGGATCTTCGACGGAATTATATATGGCTACACCTTC. Translating it yields CASYRTGIFDGIIYGYTF.

The chain joins TRBV5-6 to TRBJ2-7, with 8 bases fitting TRBD1. V dropped 3 bases and J dropped 2; count of bases not matched to a gene: 1. The CDR3 contains 13 residues. Per the germline V gene, CDR1 is SGHDT and CDR2 is YYEEEE. The DNA for the CDR3 is TGTGCCAGCAGCTGGACAGGGACCTACGAGCAGTACTTC. Its protein is CASSWTGTYEQYF.